This TCR beta chain was identified during a study of cytomegalovirus exposure and HLA in healthy donors. Looking at the study overall: Around 89 million unique TCRs from HLA-typed donors made up an early data release.

The PCR had 60 Vbeta and 13 Jbeta primers. Some clones are missing from TCRdb's copy, which holds only in-frame ones; the method was immunoSEQ multiplex PCR. The table has 120,000 to 150,000 clones, about 75% seen once. Concerning this clone itself: The antigen remains unidentified. A junction end diverges from the germline sequence, so it may reflect a read error. The identical CDR3 is also encoded by other nucleotide sequences in the sample.

General study findings and limits: Overall, roughly 160 TCR beta chains were annotated as cytomegalovirus-associated. In a later analysis, approximately 15,000 TCR beta sequences were associated with HLA alleles at 0.05 false discovery rate.

CDR1 is SGHDN and CDR2 is FVKESK in the germline V gene. The CDR3 spans 15 residues. This chain connects TRBV14 to TRBJ1-1, with a tentative D call TRBD1 (5 bases). Source material: PBMCs. This sequence originates from a man between 60 and 75 years old in good health and CMV-seronegative. CDR3 in amino acids: CASSQDMVTGAEAFF. CDR3 bases: TGTGCCAGTAGCCAAGATATGGTTACGGGGGCTGAAGCTTTCTTT. Full variable domain (missing parts from reference TRBV14 and TRBJ1-1): EAGVTQFPSHSVIEKGQTVTLRCDPISGHDNLYWYRRVMGKEIKFLLHFVKESKQDESGMPNNRFLAERTGGTYSTLKVQPAELEDSGVYFCASSQDMVTGAEAFFGQGTRLTVV.